The T cell receptor beta chain under discussion was sequenced for a study of blood T cell repertoires in COVID-19 (dated by TCRdb to 2019 to 2021). Background on the whole study: The collaborator samples originated in the United States, Italy and Spain and spanned the acute and convalescent phases of COVID-19. The material from the prospective study consisted of cDNA or gDNA derived from T cells, B-cell-depleted T cells, or PBMCs. Subjects who had been exposed to COVID-19, were actively infected with it, or had recovered from it provided the deeply sampled blood TCRbeta repertoires that made up the dataset. The repertoires were released in a freely available public database meant as a resource for research on the immune response to SARS-CoV-2. The samples were drawn from two sources: the first 160 participants of the ongoing ImmuneRACE study, and 1,254 subjects contributed by 6 global collaborators. Nearly every sample came with metadata listing a de-identified subject ID, COVID-19 status, age in years and sex. Where available, HLA class I and class II types were taken from metadata supplied by the sample provider and were not determined by assay-based typing. Overall study results and their limits: The amount of clinical and demographic metadata varied by source and participant and was provided uncurated.

Relative to germline, V is 4 bases shorter and J is 4 bases shorter, with 14 bases between their ends. From the germline V gene, CDR1 is SQVTM and CDR2 is ANQGSEA. Measured from the cysteine to the phenylalanine, the CDR3 is 14 residues long. The CDR3 DNA has 42 bases and is translated from base 1. This clone was seen a handful of times. It has no known antigen specificity. Base quality data are lacking; no much larger clone is found one base away. TCRbeta CDR3 regions were amplified from genomic DNA using the immunoSEQ Assay, a bias-controlled multiplex PCR. For the original study's pipeline: The number of nucleated cells in each sample was estimated by amplification of reference gene primers within the assay. To quantify the absolute abundance of each unique TCRbeta CDR3 rearrangement, sequence reads were collapsed and filtered. For each sample, productive Simpson clonality was calculated as the square root of Simpson's diversity index over productive rearrangements. What TCRdb holds here is the immuneACCESS table cut down to in-frame rearrangements. Part of the clones is not present; checked against another copy, under half of the missing clones reflect an unresolved V gene, and the others are unexplained. That table is the source of V, J and clone size, and D and trimming were worked out from the DNA. A total of around 100,000 clones appear in this sample, around four fifths of them only once. Of the sample, around 29% falls within the top ten clones.

Collaborating institutions collected whole blood in K2EDTA tubes following their own protocols. For TCRbeta analysis, collaborators shipped samples in one of three forms: frozen whole blood, isolated PBMCs, or DNA extracted from either of those sample types. The sequence came from a man between 65 and 79 years old with active or convalescent COVID-19. The chain uses TRBV29-1 and TRBJ1-3; TRBD1 is a possible D gene, resting on 6 matching bases. Material: peripheral blood. The CDR3 sequence is CSVGGPPGGNTIYF. The DNA sequence follows: TGCAGCGTTGGGGGGCCGCCGGGGGGAAACACCATATATTTT.